These 19 T cell receptor beta chains came from one sample sequenced in a study of technical replicates of blood from several donors. Sequencing used immunoSEQ multiplex PCR; TCRdb keeps in-frame clones, though not all of them. Among over 70,000 clones listed, roughly 94% were seen once. The specimen sequenced was T cells isolated from PBMCs. These receptors came from a human donor in good health.

The rearrangement links TRBV27 to TRBJ2-7; 9 bases line up with TRBD1. Trimming took 5 bases from V and 6 from J; bases not matched to a gene: 14. CDR3 length: 16 residues. The germline CDR1 and CDR2 sequences are MNHEY and SMNVEV (reference sequence). The CDR3 coding sequence is TGTGCCAGCAGTCCGTCACAGGGGGCGCATGATACCGAGCAGTACTTC. Encoded protein: CASSPSQGAHDTEQYF.

This clone has more than one count but fewer than ten. The chain links TRBV7-9 to TRBJ1-1, with D maybe TRBD1 (5 bases). CDR1 and CDR2 from the germline V gene are SEHNR and FQNEAQ (reference sequence). The CDR3 length is 15 residues. Trimming shortened V by 2 bases and J by 1 base, and 11 bases separated the two germline ends. The CDR3 DNA reads as TGTGCCAGCAGCTTAAAGGCGGGGCCGAACACTGAAGCTTTCTTT. Translated, it gives CASSLKAGPNTEAFF.

This clone was counted once. This chain joins TRBV4-2 and TRBJ2-7; perhaps TRBD1 as D (6 bases). V shed 0 bases and J shed 1 base, with 10 bases lying between them. The CDR3 length is 15 residues. Germline V gives CDR1 LGHNA, CDR2 YNFKEQ. CDR3 coding DNA: TGTGCCAGCAGCCAAGAGACAGGAGTTTCCTACGAGCAGTACTTC. Protein product: CASSQETGVSYEQYF.

The chain uses TRBV11-1 and TRBJ2-1; 7 bases map to TRBD2. Germline V gives CDR1 SGHAT, CDR2 FQDESV (reference sequence). The V segment lost 5 bases and the J segment 1 base; nucleotides outside the gene matches: 11. The CDR3 has 17 residues. This chain's CDR3 is CASSQKRDPASYNEQFF. DNA of the CDR3: TGTGCCAGCAGCCAAAAGCGGGACCCGGCTTCCTACAATGAGCAGTTCTTC.

The chain couples TRBV7-9 to TRBJ2-5; TRBD2 aligns across 7 bases. J lost 4 bases, V lost 2 bases, and 4 bases had no gene match. The V gene's germline CDR1 is SEHNR and CDR2 FQNEAQ (reference sequence). The CDR3 is 14 residues long. CDR3 residues: CASSLTSSGETQYF. CDR3 sequence (DNA): TGTGCCAGCAGCTTAACGTCTAGCGGAGAGACCCAGTACTTC.

This clone has a single count. The chain recombines TRBV7-9 with TRBJ2-3; 10 nucleotides agree with TRBD2. V was pared by 3 bases and J by 3 bases, with 6 bases of the junction left unmatched. Germline values: CDR1 SEHNR, CDR2 FQNEAQ (reference sequence). The CDR3 totals 16 residues. DNA of the CDR3: TGTGCCAGCAGCTTGAGGGCTAGCGGGAGAACAGATACGCAGTATTTT. Translation: CASSLRASGRTDTQYF.

The V gene is TRBV6-5, the J gene TRBJ2-7; 7 nucleotides agree with TRBD2. Trimming removed 4 bases from V and 3 bases from J; junction bases left unmatched: 3. CDR1 is MNHEY, CDR2 SVGAGI, per germline. This CDR3 is built from 13 residues. CDR3 protein: CASSWRENYEQYF. The CDR3 DNA sequence: TGTGCCAGCAGTTGGCGGGAGAACTACGAGCAGTACTTC.

The V call is TRBV9, the J call TRBJ2-1; 7 nucleotides agree with TRBD2. This CDR3 has 15 residues. V lost 2 bases to trimming and J lost 0 bases; unmatched junction nucleotides: 2. The germline CDR1 and CDR2 sequences are SGDLS and YYNGEE. The CDR3 spells CASSVGGGSYNEQFF. DNA of the CDR3: TGTGCCAGCAGCGTTGGCGGGGGCTCCTACAATGAGCAGTTCTTC.

This clone was seen once. The chain couples TRBV5-4 to TRBJ2-5; weak D call: TRBD1 (6 bases). This CDR3 has 16 residues. Germline V gene lookup returns CDR1 SGHNT and CDR2 YYREEE (reference sequence). Between the trimmed V and J ends, which lost 1 base and 2 bases, there was a span of 15 bases. The CDR3 DNA is TGTGCCAGCAGCTTGCCCTCCGGACAGAAACAAGAGACCCAGTACTTC. It specifies CASSLPSGQKQETQYF. Using reference TRBV5-4 and TRBJ2-5 for the parts outside the CDR3, the full variable domain is ETGVTQSPTHLIKTRGQQVTLRCSSQSGHNTVSWYQQALGQGPQFIFQYYREEENGRGNFPPRFSGLQFPNYSSELNVNALELDDSALYLCASSLPSGQKQETQYFGPGTRLLVL.

The chain combines TRBV4-3 with TRBJ2-7; D possibly corresponds to TRBD2 (5 bases). V was shortened by 1 base and J by 6 bases, with 16 bases between the two germline ends. The germline V gene has CDR1 LGHNA and CDR2 YSLEER. This CDR3 spans 15 amino acids. DNA for the CDR3: TGCGCCAGCAGCCAAGGGCTAGCTCGACCGGGCGAGCAGTACTTC. As protein: CASSQGLARPGEQYF.

This chain uses TRBV29-1 with TRBJ2-1; no reliable D call. The CDR3 extends over 10 amino acids. V was shortened by 3 bases and J by 5 bases, with 2 bases between the two germline ends. Germline CDR1 and CDR2: SQVTM and ANQGSEA. In DNA form, the CDR3 reads TGCAGCGTTGACGACAATGAGCAGTTCTTC. Translation: CSVDDNEQFF.

The chain carries TRBV4-3 and TRBJ2-3, with 7 bases matching TRBD2. The germline V gene has CDR1 LGHNA and CDR2 YSLEER. The CDR3 is 15 residues long. J lost 2 bases, V lost 1 base, and 3 bases had no gene match. Written as DNA, the CDR3 is TGCGCCAGCAGCCAAGGGGGGGGGTTCACAGATACGCAGTATTTT. Protein sequence: CASSQGGGFTDTQYF.

The chain is built from TRBV6-1 and TRBJ1-5; 7 positions agree with TRBD1. There are 16 residues in the CDR3. Germline CDR1 MNHNS, CDR2 SASEGT. V trimming: 3 bases; J trimming: 5 bases; junction bases outside the gene matches: 10. CDR3 in amino acids: CASSDSPYRGDQPQHF. The CDR3 DNA follows: TGTGCCAGCAGTGATTCCCCTTACAGGGGCGATCAGCCCCAGCATTTT.

The V and J genes are TRBV4-2 and TRBJ1-1; TRBD1 is a possible D gene (5 bases). Germline values: CDR1 LGHNA, CDR2 YNFKEQ. With 3 bases removed from V and 7 bases from J, the gap between germline ends came to 12 bases. The CDR3 loop spans 13 amino acids. CDR3 bases: TGTGCCAGCAGCCAGGGGGGATACTTTGAAGCTTTCTTT. It yields the protein CASSQGGYFEAFF.

This chain uses TRBV30 with TRBJ2-2; 8 bases line up with TRBD2. Germline CDR1 and CDR2: GTSNPN and SVGIG (reference sequence). This CDR3 contains 15 residues. The ends lost 5 bases at V and 6 bases at J; junction bases unmatched: 11. The DNA for the CDR3 is TGTGCCTGGCTCCAGGGGCGGGAGGAGGCCGGGGAGCTGTTTTTT. Encoded protein: CAWLQGREEAGELFF. Together with reference TRBV30 and TRBJ2-2, the CDR3 gives the full variable domain: SQTIHQWPATLVQPVGSPLSLECTVEGTSNPNLYWYRQAAGRGLQLLFYSVGIGQISSEVPQNLSASRPQDRQFILSSKKLLLSDSGFYLCAWLQGREEAGELFFGEGSRLTVL.

V usage is TRBV6-5 and J usage is TRBJ1-2, with 9 bases matching TRBD1. V gave up 5 bases and J gave up 6 bases; unmatched junction bases: 1. CDR3 length: 12 amino acids. In germline, CDR1 is MNHEY, CDR2 SVGAGI. CDR3 DNA: TGTGCCAGCAGTCGGACAGGGGATGGCTACACCTTC. Translation gives CASSRTGDGYTF.

The chain links TRBV9 to TRBJ1-1, with D possibly being TRBD1 (6 bases). V gave up 0 bases and J gave up 7 bases, with 16 bases separating them. Germline-derived CDR1 and CDR2 are SGDLS and YYNGEE. There are 15 residues in the CDR3. Here the CDR3 reads CASSVDWGGPDEAFF. CDR3 coding DNA: TGTGCCAGCAGCGTAGATTGGGGGGGGCCGGATGAAGCTTTCTTT.

This clone was observed once. V usage is TRBV27 and J usage is TRBJ1-3; 9 nucleotides agree with TRBD1. Germline V lookup: CDR1 MNHEY, CDR2 SMNVEV (reference sequence). V gave up 7 bases and J gave up 2 bases; unmatched junction bases: 21. The CDR3 totals 20 residues. The CDR3 nucleotides read TGTGCCAGCACCGCCAGGGTAGTACAGGGGGCTTTATTACCTGGAAACACCATATATTTT. Translating it yields CASTARVVQGALLPGNTIYF.

This chain connects TRBV27 to TRBJ2-7, with 8 bases matching TRBD2. Looked up from germline, CDR1 is MNHEY and CDR2 is SMNVEV (reference sequence). The CDR3 length is 14 residues. With V trimmed by 6 bases and J by 3 bases, 7 bases remained unmatched. This chain's CDR3 is CASRVSGRGYEQYF. CDR3 coding DNA: TGTGCCAGCAGAGTGAGCGGGAGAGGCTACGAGCAGTACTTC.